This entry concerns a single T cell receptor beta chain. Its antigen is unidentified. This sample is part of a study of tumor and adjacent non-tumor tissue in lung cancer. This sample's RNA came from whole unsorted tissue. More than 3 cm separated this lung sample from the edge of the tumor. Study results and limitations: Significantly higher TCR diversity was found in tumor than normal lung. Tumor TCR diversity, when higher, was linked to shorter survival.

Per the germline V gene, CDR1 is SEHNR and CDR2 is FQNEAQ (reference sequence). The CDR3 contains 17 residues. With V trimmed by 0 bases and J by 9 bases, 9 bases remained unmatched. Three rounds of nested PCR, following a modified ARM-PCR protocol, produced the TCRbeta library. TCRdb redid the calling of the multiplex PCR reads with MiXCR, one entry per CDR3 protein. This repertoire shows 80,000 to 130,000 distinct CDR3 sequences, approximately 60% found once; its top ten account for approximately 19%. J is TRBJ2-1 and V is TRBV7-9, with 12 positions matching TRBD2. The source of this sequence is a man younger than 45 with non-small cell lung cancer. The sequenced material came from distant non-tumor lung tissue. CDR3 DNA: TGTGCCAGCAGCTTAGCGGGCAGGCTAGCGGGAGGGCTTGAGCAGTTCTTC. Translating gives CASSLAGRLAGGLEQFF.